The following is a T cell receptor beta chain sequence with its context. This specimen includes other DNA sequences encoding the same CDR3. The germline V gene encodes CDR1 SGHRS and CDR2 YFSETQ. This CDR3 spans 15 amino acids. Trimming cost V 2 bases and J 1 base, with 12 bases left between them. As handled by the study authors: Estimation of nucleated cell counts was performed using reference gene primer amplification. Sequencing was performed with immunoSEQ multiplex PCR; in TCRdb, only in-frame clones are kept and a portion is missing. V, J and clone size were drawn from that table, and D and trimming were deduced from the DNA. The profile covers roughly 100,000 clones, with 65% to 85% appearing a single time and about 23% taken by the ten largest. The sample belongs to a study of blood T cell repertoires in COVID-19. Across the study: The United States, Italy and Spain were the sources of the acute and convalescent COVID-19 samples. Sources were T cells, B-cell-depleted T cells, or PBMCs; the material itself was cDNA or gDNA.

The material sequenced was peripheral blood. The chain is built from TRBV5-1 and TRBJ1-1; D is possibly TRBD1 (6 bases). The source is an elderly man with active or convalescent COVID-19. The CDR3 DNA is TGCGCCAGCAGCTTACGAACAGGGAGGAACACTGAAGCTTTCTTT. It specifies CASSLRTGRNTEAFF.